These 8 T cell receptor beta chains were sequenced from one sample in a study of glioma-infiltrating T cells after dendritic cell vaccination. Produced via immunoSEQ multiplex PCR; TCRdb's table is partial and in-frame only. Of 85,000 to 95,000 clones listed, under 90% are singletons. The sequencing here drew on blood, taken before dendritic cell vaccination. The receptors originated from a human donor with glioblastoma.

The V gene is TRBV18, the J gene TRBJ1-2; D remains ambiguous. This CDR3 comprises 15 residues. In germline, CDR1 is KGHSH, CDR2 LQKENI. Trimming removed 3 bases at V and 4 bases at J, with 15 bases between. The CDR3 spells CASSPPSGTTYGYTF. CDR3 coding DNA: TGTGCCAGCTCACCCCCGTCAGGCACCACCTATGGCTACACCTTC.

This chain uses TRBV27 with TRBJ2-3; possible D gene TRBD2, 6 bases. Germline loops: CDR1 MNHEY, CDR2 SMNVEV (reference sequence). Between the trimmed V and J ends, which lost 10 bases and 6 bases, there was a span of 17 bases. The length of the CDR3 is 13 residues. CDR3: CAIRDSVQDTQYF. CDR3 in DNA: TGTGCCATTAGGGACTCCGTCCAGGATACGCAGTATTTT.

This clone was observed once. J is TRBJ2-7 and V is TRBV28; D might be TRBD1 (5 bases). V lost 2 bases, J lost 2 bases, and 10 bases lay in between. Germline V gene data show CDR1 as MDHEN and CDR2 as SYDVKM. The CDR3 length is 14 residues. The chain's CDR3 is CASSLGQGTYEQYF. The DNA of the CDR3 is TGTGCCAGCAGTTTAGGCCAGGGCACCTACGAGCAGTACTTC.

This clone was observed once. The J gene is TRBJ2-1, the V gene TRBV29-1, with 11 bases fitting TRBD2. CDR1 SQVTM and CDR2 ANQGSEA come from the germline V gene. V lost 2 bases and J lost 0; bases outside the gene matches: 12. The CDR3 runs 19 residues. The CDR3 sequence is CSVEPTSGKAGGSYNEQFF. Here the CDR3 DNA reads TGCAGCGTTGAACCGACTAGCGGGAAGGCCGGCGGCTCCTACAATGAGCAGTTCTTC.

The V gene is TRBV11-3, the J gene TRBJ2-1, with 8 bases lining up with TRBD1. CDR1 and CDR2 (germline): SGHNT, YENEEA. V was clipped by 1 base and J by 0 bases; unmatched bases: 2. This CDR3 is built from 16 residues. CDR3 bases: TGTGCCAGCAGCTTAGGTACAGGGGGCTCCTACAATGAGCAGTTCTTC. Translation: CASSLGTGGSYNEQFF.

V and J are TRBV7-2 and TRBJ2-7, with 16 positions matching TRBD2. CDR1 and CDR2 (germline): SGHTA, FQGNSA. J gave up 4 bases and V 2 bases, and 8 bases lay outside the gene matches. The CDR3 sequence is 18 residues long. The CDR3 sequence is CASSLRGLAGGAGYEQYF. DNA of the CDR3: TGTGCCAGCAGCTTACGGGGACTAGCGGGAGGGGCCGGGTACGAGCAGTACTTC.

CDR3 region: CASSSGQPQETQYF. The CDR3 DNA sequence: TGTGCCAGCAGTTCGGGACAACCACAAGAGACCCAGTACTTC. V is TRBV6-5 and J is TRBJ2-5; the D gene is possibly TRBD1 (6 bases). Germline V gene sequence: CDR1 MNHEY, CDR2 SVGAGI. Trimming took off 4 bases at V and 2 bases at J, with 11 bases between the two ends. CDR3 size: 14 residues.

The V gene is TRBV14, the J gene TRBJ2-1; maybe TRBD1 (5 bases). V was trimmed by 2 bases and J by 6 bases, leaving 11 bases between them. The germline gives CDR1 SGHDN, CDR2 FVKESK. The CDR3 covers 14 residues. The chain's CDR3 is CASSQLGQGNEQFF. The CDR3 DNA follows: TGTGCCAGCAGCCAATTGGGCCAGGGCAATGAGCAGTTCTTC.